This T cell receptor beta chain was recorded in a study of cytomegalovirus exposure and HLA in healthy donors. Findings and limits, study-wide: There were a few CMV-associated chains whose specificity for CMV antigens was confirmed in vitro. From TCR beta sequences, most subjects' HLA-A and HLA-B alleles were reportedly predicted accurately.

The V gene's germline CDR1 is MNHEY and CDR2 SMNVEV (reference sequence). J was trimmed by 1 base and V by 7 bases; bases with no gene match: 8. The CDR3 runs to 15 residues. This cohort consisted of healthy bone marrow donors. Both 60 Vbeta primers and 13 Jbeta primers went into the PCR. Only in-frame clones appear in the TCRdb table, and some are missing; sequencing was by immunoSEQ multiplex PCR. Here the sample spans about 120,000 clones, under 12% being singletons. With regard to this clone: Its specificity is unknown.

Source material: PBMCs. The genes are TRBV27 and TRBJ2-7; 9 nucleotides align to TRBD1. This clonotype originated in a woman younger than 30 in good health and CMV-seropositive. CDR3 in amino acids: CASTPGGTGSYEQYF. The CDR3 nucleotides are TGTGCCAGCACCCCTGGGGGGACAGGGTCCTACGAGCAGTACTTC.